This passage covers 15 T cell receptor beta chains from one sample sequenced in a study of T cell responses to AZD1222 COVID-19 vaccine. Clones were read by immunoSEQ multiplex PCR, and TCRdb kept only the in-frame ones, dropping some. The sample yields more than 100,000 clones, under 90% seen once. Sequenced material: peripheral blood, taken on day 0 of AZD1222 vaccination. These receptor sequences come from an adult in good health.

The rearrangement joins TRBV30 to TRBJ2-2; D perhaps matches TRBD1 (6 bases). The V gene's germline CDR1 is GTSNPN and CDR2 SVGIG (reference sequence). The CDR3 totals 14 residues. The ends were cut back, 4 bases at V and 2 bases at J, with 11 bases in the middle. CDR3 in amino acids: CAWKGTTNTGELFF. The CDR3 DNA reads as TGTGCCTGGAAGGGGACAACCAACACCGGGGAGCTGTTTTTT.

V usage is TRBV27 and J usage is TRBJ1-1; D gene ambiguous. V gave up 1 base and J gave up 6 bases, with 12 bases separating them. This CDR3 is 14 amino acids long. Germline V gene lookup returns CDR1 MNHEY and CDR2 SMNVEV (reference sequence). CDR3 in amino acids: CASSLFGSSSEAFF. DNA of the CDR3: TGTGCCAGCAGTTTATTCGGCAGTTCGTCTGAAGCTTTCTTT.

This clone was seen at least ten times. The chain recombines TRBV4-1 with TRBJ2-2, with 9 nucleotides matching TRBD2. This CDR3 has 17 residues. Trimming cost V 11 bases and J 5 bases; bases outside gene matches: 18. CDR1 and CDR2 from the germline V gene are MGHRA and YSYEKL. The CDR3 here is CAAEEGGLAGVTGELFF. The CDR3 DNA reads TGCGCCGCCGAGGAGGGGGGCTTAGCGGGGGTAACCGGGGAGCTGTTTTTT.

The genes are TRBV2 and TRBJ2-7, with D possibly TRBD2 on 6 matching bases. V gave up 2 bases and J gave up 6 bases, with 14 bases separating them. This CDR3 has 14 amino acids. CDR1 SNHLY and CDR2 FYNNEI come from the germline V gene. The CDR3 loop is CASSENFGGGEQYF. CDR3 sequence (DNA): TGTGCCAGCAGTGAAAATTTCGGGGGAGGCGAGCAGTACTTC.

The V call is TRBV5-1, the J call TRBJ1-1; TRBD1 might be the D (5 bases). The CDR3 is made up of 15 amino acids. Germline-derived CDR1 and CDR2 are SGHRS and YFSETQ. V lost 2 bases and J 1 base, leaving 12 bases between the germline ends. CDR3 in DNA: TGCGCCAGCAGCTTCGGAGGGGAATGGAACACTGAAGCTTTCTTT. The encoded protein is CASSFGGEWNTEAFF.

About this clone: Other nucleotide sequences from this sample produce the same CDR3. The chain employs TRBV3-1 (or the pseudogene TRBV3-2) and TRBJ2-7, with TRBD2 matching 12 bases. Germline CDR1 LGHDT, CDR2 YNNKEL (reference sequence). The J segment lost 2 bases and the V segment lost 6 bases, leaving 2 bases of the junction unmatched. CDR3 length: 14 amino acids. The CDR3 protein is CASSPSGRAYEQYF. CDR3 nucleotide sequence: TGTGCCAGCAGTCCTAGCGGGAGGGCCTACGAGCAGTACTTC.

The chain employs TRBV18 and TRBJ2-7; D remains unclear. The germline V and J ends were trimmed by 3 bases and 0 bases, with 12 bases remaining between them. Germline CDR1 and CDR2: KGHSH and LQKENI. The CDR3 spans 15 residues. The CDR3: CASSPDVRSSYEQYF. CDR3 coding DNA: TGTGCCAGCTCACCGGACGTACGAAGCTCCTACGAGCAGTACTTC.

This clone was counted ten times or more. The chain links TRBV5-4 to TRBJ2-2; possibly TRBD2 for D (7 bases). Germline V lookup: CDR1 SGHNT, CDR2 YYREEE (reference sequence). V lost 4 bases and J lost 7, with 11 bases in between. The CDR3 is 13 amino acids. The CDR3 loop reads CASSAGGRGELFF. The CDR3 nucleotides are TGTGCCAGCAGCGCCGGGGGGCGCGGGGAGCTGTTTTTT. Using reference TRBV5-4 and TRBJ2-2 for the parts outside the CDR3, the full variable domain is ETGVTQSPTHLIKTRGQQVTLRCSSQSGHNTVSWYQQALGQGPQFIFQYYREEENGRGNFPPRFSGLQFPNYSSELNVNALELDDSALYLCASSAGGRGELFFGEGSRLTVL.

V is TRBV19 and J is TRBJ2-7; D may be TRBD1 or TRBD2 (5 bases each). CDR3 length: 14 residues. Trimming removed 6 bases at V and 1 base at J, with 13 bases between. The germline gives CDR1 LNHDA, CDR2 SQIVND (reference sequence). The CDR3 region is CASSKARGSYEQYF. The CDR3 region has the DNA TGTGCCAGTAGCAAAGCGAGGGGTTCCTACGAGCAGTACTTC.

This clone was detected ten times or more. The gene calls are TRBV30 and TRBJ2-7; TRBD1 aligns across 10 bases. The germline V gene encodes CDR1 GTSNPN and CDR2 SVGIG (reference sequence). Trimming cost V 6 bases and J 6 bases; bases outside gene matches: 2. The CDR3 consists of 11 residues. CDR3 nucleotides: TGTGCCTGCGACAGGGGGCTCGAGCAGTACTTC. It codes for CACDRGLEQYF.

The rearrangement joins TRBV5-5 to TRBJ2-2; a weak D match, TRBD1 (5 bases). V dropped 2 bases and J dropped 2 bases, with 10 bases sitting between them. Germline lookup yields CDR1 SGHKS and CDR2 YYEKEE (reference sequence). This CDR3 is built from 15 residues. The CDR3 coding sequence is TGTGCCAGCAGCTTCAACAGGATCAACACCGGGGAGCTGTTTTTT. Protein sequence: CASSFNRINTGELFF.

This chain joins TRBV11-2 and TRBJ2-5, with D perhaps matching TRBD2 (5 bases). The CDR3 loop spans 16 amino acids. Trimming stripped 3 bases from V and 4 bases from J, with 18 bases between. Germline assignment: CDR1 SGHAT and CDR2 FQNNGV. For the CDR3, the DNA is TGTGCCAGCAGCTTGGGGAGCACCGGGCGGAGAGAGACCCAGTACTTC. Translation: CASSLGSTGRRETQYF.

The chain carries TRBV18 and TRBJ2-1; D call uncertain. The CDR3 extends over 14 amino acids. V was cut by 1 base and J by 4 bases, with 8 bases left in between. CDR1 and CDR2 from the germline V gene are KGHSH and LQKENI. The CDR3 nucleotides read TGTGCCAGCTCACCACTAGGGCCTTACAATGAGCAGTTCTTC. Residues: CASSPLGPYNEQFF.

This sequence joins TRBV15 and TRBJ2-2, with D perhaps matching TRBD2 (5 bases). The V end was cut by 5 bases, the J end by 3 bases, with 13 bases between. In germline, CDR1 is LNHNV, CDR2 YYDKDF (reference sequence). The CDR3 loop spans 15 amino acids. The CDR3 protein is CATSLRTGDTGELFF. In nucleotides, the CDR3 is TGTGCCACCAGCCTTAGAACCGGGGACACCGGGGAGCTGTTTTTT.

The rearrangement joins TRBV7-9 to TRBJ1-1; TRBD1 aligns across 8 bases. The CDR3 is 17 amino acids. CDR1 and CDR2 from the germline V gene are SEHNR and FQNEAQ (reference sequence). V gave up 5 bases and J gave up 1 base; unmatched junction bases: 12. In DNA form, the CDR3 reads TGTGCCAGCAGCCACTCCGGGGCAGGGGGCGGGAACACTGAAGCTTTCTTT. Encoded protein: CASSHSGAGGGNTEAFF.